Below, one TCR beta chain is given with its context. Other DNA sequences in the same sample also yield this CDR3. This sample is part of a study of cytomegalovirus exposure and HLA in healthy donors. The CDR3 has 14 residues. Germline assignment: CDR1 MNHNS and CDR2 SASEGT. With 0 bases clipped from V and 4 bases from J, the junction kept 3 bases outside the gene matches. Vbeta (60) and Jbeta (13) primers were used in the PCR. Assay: immunoSEQ multiplex PCR; the TCRdb copy retains only in-frame clones and omits some. This repertoire includes over 90,000 clones. The V call is TRBV6-1, the J call TRBJ2-7; 7 positions match TRBD1. The TCR sequence derives from a man in his forties or fifties in good health and CMV-seronegative. The material sequenced was PBMCs. The CDR3 DNA reads as TGTGCCAGCAGTGAAGCAGGGACAGAATACGAGCAGTACTTC. Its translation: CASSEAGTEYEQYF.